These 11 T cell receptor beta chains originate from one sample sequenced in a study of breast tumors, draining lymph nodes, adjacent tissues. One entry per CDR3 protein, called by TCRdb with MiXCR from the multiplex PCR reads. The top ten clones hold about 4.5% of a sample with 150,000 to 250,000 distinct CDR3 sequences, about 32% of them seen once. The lymph nodes were axillary draining lymph nodes from breast cancer patients. Sequenced: axillary lymph node tissue. The receptors were gathered from a female donor with breast cancer. Some clones in this sample may be carry-over from other donors' samples.

Many counts were recorded for this clonotype. The rearrangement links TRBV29-1 to TRBJ2-7; no definite D call. The CDR3 sequence is 12 residues long. Per the germline V gene, CDR1 is SQVTM and CDR2 is ANQGSEA. Deletions cut 3 bases from V and 4 bases from J, with 10 bases between. The CDR3 spells CSVEDAVYEQYF. The CDR3 nucleotides read TGCAGCGTTGAGGACGCGGTATACGAGCAGTACTTC.

The table lists this clonotype with many counts. This chain's CDR3 is CASSLEQRRLQFF. The CDR3 coding sequence is TGCGCCAGCAGCTTGGAACAGCGGCGGCTGCAGTTCTTC. The genes are TRBV5-1 and TRBJ2-1; D is perhaps TRBD2 (5 bases). Germline V gene lookup returns CDR1 SGHRS and CDR2 YFSETQ. The CDR3 is made up of 13 amino acids. V shed 0 bases and J shed 12 bases, with 13 bases lying between them.

Of note for this clonotype: A much larger clonotype is one base distant, so this may be a read error. V and J are TRBV20-1 and TRBJ1-5; TRBD1 matches at 7 bases. CDR3 length: 14 residues. Germline V CDR1 and CDR2: DFQATT, SNEGSKA (reference sequence). The CDR3 nucleotides read TGCAGTGCTCTAGACAGGGTCCATAATCCGCCCCAGCATTTT. Protein sequence: CSALDRVHNPPQHF.

This clonotype was recorded many times. The chain combines TRBV28 with TRBJ2-5; D is possibly TRBD1 or TRBD2 (5 bases each). V shed 4 bases and J shed 4 bases, with 7 bases lying between them. This CDR3 region has 12 residues. Looked up from germline, CDR1 is MDHEN and CDR2 is SYDVKM. CDR3 nucleotides: TGTGCCAGCAGTTGGGGGAGAGAGACCCAGTACTTC. This sequence encodes CASSWGRETQYF.

Many counts were recorded for this clonotype. The chain uses TRBV25-1 and TRBJ2-7; TRBD2 is a possible D gene (7 bases). Trimming stripped 4 bases from V and 6 bases from J, with 19 bases between. This CDR3 region has 15 residues. Germline CDR1 reads MGHDK; CDR2 reads SYGVNS. CDR3 in amino acids: CASSGGGGSPAEQYF. The CDR3 coding sequence is TGTGCCAGCAGTGGGGGGGGGGGCAGTCCGGCCGAGCAGTACTTC.

This clonotype was observed at least ten times. The chain recombines TRBV5-1 with TRBJ1-4, with TRBD1 matching over 12 bases. With V trimmed by 4 bases and J by 6 bases, 13 bases remained unmatched. CDR1 and CDR2 (germline): SGHRS, YFSETQ. There are 18 residues in the CDR3. This CDR3 reads CASSPGTGGSSWDEKLFF. The CDR3 nucleotides are TGCGCCAGCAGCCCCGGGACAGGGGGCTCAAGTTGGGATGAAAAACTGTTTTTT.

This rearrangement joins TRBV6-1 to TRBJ1-2; D is unclear. This CDR3 is 15 amino acids long. Germline values: CDR1 MNHNS, CDR2 SASEGT. V shed 5 bases and J shed 4 bases, with 17 bases lying between them. The CDR3 nucleotides are TGTGCCAGCAGTCAAGGGCCAGAGAAGCGCTATGGCTACACCTTC. Protein sequence: CASSQGPEKRYGYTF.

This clonotype was seen a few times. The DNA of the CDR3 is TGCAGTGCCACCCGGACTAGCGGGATAGATGAGCAGTTCTTC. Amino acid sequence: CSATRTSGIDEQFF. The chain uses TRBV20-1 and TRBJ2-1, with 12 bases that match TRBD2. V was clipped by 6 bases and J by 8 bases; unmatched bases: 8. The CDR3 totals 14 residues. Germline CDR1 and CDR2: DFQATT and SNEGSKA (reference sequence).

The chain's CDR3 is CASSLQGVVGETQYF. The CDR3 DNA follows: TGTGCCAGCAGCTTACAGGGGGTGGTAGGTGAGACCCAGTACTTC. The chain uses TRBV7-9 and TRBJ2-1, with 7 nucleotides matching TRBD1. The DNA end favors TRBJ2-5, so the J call may be wrong. The CDR3 length is 15 residues. Germline assignment: CDR1 SEHNR and CDR2 FQNEAQ (reference sequence).

This clonotype occurred many times. This chain uses TRBV5-5 with TRBJ1-2; 10 bases are a match to TRBD1. The CDR3 is 15 residues long. Germline CDR1 SGHKS, CDR2 YYEKEE (reference sequence). The J segment lost 6 bases and the V segment lost 5 bases, leaving 10 bases of the junction unmatched. CDR3 region: CASSYQDRGLNGYTF. The CDR3 DNA is TGTGCCAGCAGTTATCAAGACAGGGGGCTTAATGGCTACACCTTC.

The chain combines TRBV7-2 with TRBJ1-3; D ambiguous. Trimming took off 2 bases at V and 0 bases at J, with 11 bases between the two ends. CDR1 is SGHTA and CDR2 is FQGNSA in the germline V gene. This CDR3 is built from 16 residues. CDR3 sequence (DNA): TGTGCCAGCAGCTTACTTGACGTCGACTCTGGAAACACCATATATTTT. This codes for CASSLLDVDSGNTIYF.